Following are 2 T cell receptor beta chains from one sample sequenced in a study of STAT5B mutations in CD4+ large granular lymphocyte leukemia. TCRdb's copy holds only in-frame clones and misses some; the assay was immunoSEQ multiplex PCR. Here the sample spans 28,000 or so clones, approximately 84% being singletons. The sequenced material came from CD4+ T cells from blood buffy coats. Receptor source: a human donor in good health.

This clone was observed a few times. The chain links TRBV9 to TRBJ2-1, with D tentatively TRBD1 or TRBD2 (5 bases each). CDR1 is SGDLS, CDR2 YYNGEE, per germline. This CDR3 spans 13 amino acids. V shed 6 bases and J shed 9 bases, with 16 bases lying between them. The CDR3 region is CASKNPRGAEQFF. The CDR3 coding sequence is TGTGCCAGCAAGAACCCCAGAGGGGCTGAGCAGTTCTTC.

V and J are TRBV6-1 and TRBJ2-3; D is possibly TRBD1 (6 bases). Germline CDR1 MNHNS, CDR2 SASEGT. This CDR3 region has 15 residues. The V end was cut by 8 bases, the J end by 2 bases, with 17 bases between. The CDR3 reads CASYLGAGFTDTQYF. In DNA, the CDR3 is TGTGCCAGCTACCTGGGGGCAGGGTTCACAGATACGCAGTATTTT.